The entry below describes one T cell receptor (beta chain). The repertoire was sequenced with immunoSEQ multiplex PCR; TCRdb's copy has only in-frame clones and lacks some. Of over 65,000 clones listed, 85% were seen once; the top ten hold 8.5%. The sample belongs to a study of glioma-infiltrating T cells after dendritic cell vaccination. The time point is: after dendritic cell vaccination, including at tumor progression/relapse. The CDR3 spans 14 residues. Germline CDR1 is MGHDK and CDR2 is SYGVNS. Trimming at V came to 8 bases and at J to 2 bases, leaving 6 bases not matched to a gene. Sequences were derived from blood, sampled after dendritic cell vaccination. The clonotype was recovered from a human donor with glioblastoma. V usage is TRBV25-1 and J usage is TRBJ2-1; 7 bases map to TRBD2. The CDR3 bases are TGTGCCAGCGTAGCGGGCTTGCCCTACAATGAGCAGTTCTTC. Protein sequence: CASVAGLPYNEQFF.